This entry is about one T cell receptor (beta chain). Its antigen is not identified. Germline loops: CDR1 ENHRY, CDR2 SYGVKD. The V segment lost 3 bases and the J segment 8 bases; nucleotides outside the gene matches: 9. This CDR3 comprises 15 residues. The PCR had 60 Vbeta and 13 Jbeta primers. This table comes from immunoSEQ multiplex PCR, and its TCRdb copy is limited to in-frame clones, with some not included. The table has around 170,000 clones, approximately 80% seen once. The data were obtained in a study of cytomegalovirus exposure and HLA in healthy donors. Study conclusions and caveats: A later analysis found TCR association rates differed by HLA locus, highest for DRB1 and lowest for HLA-C. The study flagged around 150 TCR beta chains as cytomegalovirus-associated. TRBV6-2, TRBV6-3 and some other V segments were excluded as indistinguishable. A highly shared variant cluster was judged a likely technical artifact.

V is TRBV10-3 and J is TRBJ2-1, with 8 positions matching TRBD2. The sample consisted of PBMCs. The clonotype comes from a girl between 5 and 17 years old in good health and CMV-seropositive. The CDR3 here is CAISDQAGADDEQFF. DNA for the CDR3: TGTGCCATCAGTGACCAAGCGGGAGCAGACGATGAGCAGTTCTTC.